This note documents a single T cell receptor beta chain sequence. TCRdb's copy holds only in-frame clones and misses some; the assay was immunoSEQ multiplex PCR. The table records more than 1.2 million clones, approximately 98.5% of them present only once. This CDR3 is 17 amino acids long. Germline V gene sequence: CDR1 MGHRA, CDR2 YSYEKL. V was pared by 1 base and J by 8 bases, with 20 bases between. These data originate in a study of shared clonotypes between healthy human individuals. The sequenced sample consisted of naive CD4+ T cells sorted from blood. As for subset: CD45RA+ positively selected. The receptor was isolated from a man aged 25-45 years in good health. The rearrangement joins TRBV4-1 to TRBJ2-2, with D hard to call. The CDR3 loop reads CASSQVLITTARGELFF. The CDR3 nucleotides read TGCGCCAGCAGCCAAGTTTTAATAACTACAGCCAGGGGGGAGCTGTTTTTT.